These 27 T cell receptor beta chains were all obtained from the same sample, sequenced in a study of OX40 agonist ivuxolimab in advanced cancers. Some clones are missing from TCRdb's copy, which holds only in-frame ones; the method was immunoSEQ multiplex PCR. The sample has around 53,000 clones, roughly 84% seen once; the top ten hold around 0.65%. This specimen was CD4+ or CD8+ T cells sorted from blood, taken in a trial of the OX40 agonist ivuxolimab. Receptors were obtained from an adult with an advanced solid tumor such as melanoma, head and neck, liver or kidney cancer.

This clone occurred once. CDR3 loop: CARRGDRTYEQYF. Written as DNA, the CDR3 is TGTGCCAGGAGGGGGGACAGGACCTACGAGCAGTACTTC. This chain links TRBV27 with TRBJ2-7; 8 bases are a match to TRBD1. The junction had 6 bases not matched to a gene; V was cut back by 9 bases and J by 2 bases. The CDR3 contains 13 residues. Germline CDR1 MNHEY, CDR2 SMNVEV (reference sequence).

The gene calls are TRBV2 and TRBJ2-5; tentatively, D is TRBD1 or TRBD2 (6 bases each). The CDR3 is 12 amino acids. Trimming removed 7 bases at V and 1 base at J, with 7 bases between. The germline gives CDR1 SNHLY, CDR2 FYNNEI. CDR3 in amino acids: CASKGGQETQYF. CDR3 coding DNA: TGTGCCAGCAAGGGGGGCCAAGAGACCCAGTACTTC. The full variable domain, in which reference TRBV2 and TRBJ2-5 provide the parts outside the CDR3, is EPEVTQTPSHQVTQMGQEVILRCVPISNHLYFYWYRQILGQKVEFLVSFYNNEISEKSEIFDDQFSVERPDGSNFTLKIRSTKLEDSAMYFCASKGGQETQYFGPGTRLLVL.

The chain uses TRBV2 and TRBJ2-1, with a tentative D call TRBD2 (6 bases). CDR1 is SNHLY, CDR2 FYNNEI, per germline. Trimming left V 5 bases short and J 6 bases short, with 14 bases between. This CDR3 is 14 amino acids long. DNA for the CDR3: TGTGCCAGCAGTTATCTAGCGTCCGTCAATGAGCAGTTCTTC. Its protein is CASSYLASVNEQFF.

The chain links TRBV5-1 to TRBJ2-1; D unresolved. The CDR3 contains 17 residues. V was shortened by 4 bases and J by 2 bases, with 19 bases between the two germline ends. The germline V gene encodes CDR1 SGHRS and CDR2 YFSETQ. The DNA of the CDR3 is TGCGCCAGCAGCCCCACCACCGGCAGGACCCCCTACAATGAGCAGTTCTTC. This sequence encodes CASSPTTGRTPYNEQFF. The full variable domain, rest sourced from reference TRBV5-1 and TRBJ2-1, is KAGVTQTPRYLIKTRGQQVTLSCSPISGHRSVSWYQQTPGQGLQFLFEYFSETQRNKGNFPGRFSGRQFSNSRSEMNVSTLELGDSALYLCASSPTTGRTPYNEQFFGPGTRLTVL.

The chain has TRBV21-1 and TRBJ1-4; the D call TRBD1 from the table was never checked on the DNA. TRBV21-1 is a recognized pseudogene. The CDR3 sequence is 15 residues long. CDR3 bases: TGTGCCAGCAGCAAACTCGGGACAGGGTATGAAAAACTGTTTTTT. This encodes CASSKLGTGYEKLFF.

V is TRBV28 and J is TRBJ2-7, with 7 bases that match TRBD1. The CDR3 has 14 residues. Germline CDR1 reads MDHEN; CDR2 reads SYDVKM. J was trimmed by 2 bases and V by 6 bases; bases with no gene match: 7. CDR3 sequence: CASSLPGQTYEQYF. The CDR3 DNA sequence: TGTGCCAGCAGCTTACCGGGACAGACCTACGAGCAGTACTTC.

This clone showed up just once. The rearrangement joins TRBV5-1 to TRBJ1-1; D gene ambiguous. The V gene's germline CDR1 is SGHRS and CDR2 YFSETQ. This CDR3 region has 14 residues. V lost 2 bases, J lost 2 bases, and 10 bases lay in between. The CDR3 coding sequence is TGCGCCAGCAGCTTAGGGTTAGCCAACACTGAAGCTTTCTTT. Translating gives CASSLGLANTEAFF.

This chain uses TRBV6-1 with TRBJ2-2; 8 nucleotides line up with TRBD2. The CDR3 spans 17 residues. Germline CDR1 and CDR2: MNHNS and SASEGT. The V segment lost 4 bases and the J segment 2 bases; nucleotides outside the gene matches: 9. CDR3 coding DNA: TGTGCCAGCAGTGCTGGGGCGGGGGGCCTTAACACCGGGGAGCTGTTTTTT. Translating it yields CASSAGAGGLNTGELFF.

This chain uses TRBV27 with TRBJ1-2; D unresolved. The CDR3 consists of 10 residues. Trimming shortened V by 7 bases and J by 6 bases, and 6 bases separated the two germline ends. In germline, CDR1 is MNHEY, CDR2 SMNVEV (reference sequence). In nucleotides, the CDR3 is TGTGCCAGCACAGGCCATGGCTACACCTTC. The encoded protein is CASTGHGYTF.

J is TRBJ2-3 and V is TRBV2; TRBD1 matches 7 bases. Germline V gives CDR1 SNHLY, CDR2 FYNNEI. This CDR3 comprises 15 residues. V dropped 1 base and J dropped 3; count of bases not matched to a gene: 4. The CDR3, as DNA: TGTGCCAGCAGTGAAGTGAAGACAGGGACAGATACGCAGTATTTT. Amino acids: CASSEVKTGTDTQYF.

This chain links TRBV28 with TRBJ1-2; D is uncertain. With 5 bases removed from V and 0 bases from J, the gap between germline ends came to 13 bases. Germline V gene sequence: CDR1 MDHEN, CDR2 SYDVKM. CDR3 size: 15 residues. CDR3 in DNA: TGTGCCAGCAGTCCCGGATCCCAAGCTAACTATGGCTACACCTTC. Its protein is CASSPGSQANYGYTF.

The V and J genes are TRBV6-5 and TRBJ2-1, with a weak D call TRBD1 (6 bases). The CDR3 is 11 residues long. Trimming removed 6 bases at V and 9 bases at J, with 9 bases between. Germline V gene data show CDR1 as MNHEY and CDR2 as SVGAGI. CDR3 sequence: CASRETGEQFF. The CDR3 region has the DNA TGTGCCAGCAGGGAGACAGGTGAGCAGTTCTTC.

The J gene is TRBJ1-4, the V gene TRBV27; D is possibly TRBD1 (6 bases). From germline, CDR1 is MNHEY and CDR2 SMNVEV (reference sequence). V was pared by 4 bases and J by 8 bases, with 14 bases between. The CDR3 is 14 amino acids. The CDR3 region is CASSSGQGREKLFF. The CDR3 coding sequence is TGTGCCAGCAGTTCCGGCCAGGGGAGGGAAAAACTGTTTTTT. The full variable domain, completed using reference TRBV27 and TRBJ1-4, is EAQVTQNPRYLITVTGKKLTVTCSQNMNHEYMSWYRQDPGLGLRQIYYSMNVEVTDKGDVPEGYKVSRKEKRNFPLILESPSPNQTSLYFCASSSGQGREKLFFGSGTQLSVL.

The rearrangement links TRBV5-1 to TRBJ1-6; TRBD1 agrees at 8 bases. The germline V gene encodes CDR1 SGHRS and CDR2 YFSETQ. J lost 7 bases, V lost 4 bases, and 10 bases had no gene match. This CDR3 spans 16 amino acids. CDR3 nucleotide sequence: TGCGCCAGCAGCGCCGGGACAGGAGAATTGAATTCACCCCTCCACTTT. This codes for CASSAGTGELNSPLHF.

The chain carries TRBV29-1 and TRBJ2-1; D is unclear. The CDR3 consists of 12 residues. The germline V gene has CDR1 SQVTM and CDR2 ANQGSEA. Trimming took off 6 bases at V and 5 bases at J, with 11 bases between the two ends. CDR3 DNA: TGCAGCGTACGATTACTCAACAATGAGCAGTTCTTC. Translating gives CSVRLLNNEQFF.

This clone was seen once. The chain carries TRBV7-9 and TRBJ2-5, with D possibly matching TRBD2 (6 bases). Germline V gene sequence: CDR1 SEHNR, CDR2 FQNEAQ (reference sequence). The CDR3 has 15 amino acids. V dropped 5 bases and J dropped 4 bases, with 17 bases sitting between them. CDR3 coding DNA: TGTGCCAGCAGCGCCCGGACTATAAGGACAGAGACCCAGTACTTC. The encoded protein is CASSARTIRTETQYF.

This chain links TRBV4-1 with TRBJ1-2; D not certain. The V end lost 0 bases, the J end lost 3 bases, and 11 bases lay between the germline ends. The V gene's germline CDR1 is MGHRA and CDR2 YSYEKL. The CDR3 contains 15 residues. This CDR3 reads CASSQDPAIYYGYTF. The CDR3 coding sequence is TGCGCCAGCAGCCAAGATCCGGCGATTTACTATGGCTACACCTTC.

V gene TRBV11-2 combines with J gene TRBJ2-2; D is unresolved. Between the trimmed V and J ends, which lost 5 bases and 3 bases, there was a span of 13 bases. Germline-derived CDR1 and CDR2 are SGHAT and FQNNGV. CDR3 length: 15 amino acids. CDR3 nucleotides: TGTGCCAGCAGCAAAGGAGAATGGGACACCGGGGAGCTGTTTTTT. This gives the protein CASSKGEWDTGELFF.

The chain joins TRBV5-1 to TRBJ2-7, with TRBD1 matching 7 bases. V lost 3 bases and J lost 2; bases outside the gene matches: 8. This CDR3 has 15 amino acids. Per the germline V gene, CDR1 is SGHRS and CDR2 is YFSETQ. The CDR3 reads CASSSSGTATYEQYF. The CDR3 DNA sequence: TGCGCCAGCAGCTCGTCCGGGACAGCAACCTACGAGCAGTACTTC.

Only a few counts were recorded for this clone. The J gene is TRBJ1-1, the V gene TRBV7-6; tentatively, D is TRBD1 (5 bases). The CDR3 length is 13 residues. The V end was cut by 5 bases, the J end by 4 bases, with 11 bases between. In germline, CDR1 is SGHVS, CDR2 FNYEAQ. The CDR3 DNA follows: TGTGCCAGCAGCGCGGGGGAGGTCACTGAAGCTTTCTTT. Translation: CASSAGEVTEAFF.

This sequence joins TRBV11-2 and TRBJ1-1, with TRBD1 matching over 8 bases. Germline trimming cut 5 bases from V and 8 bases from J; bases unmatched to any gene: 7. The CDR3 consists of 13 residues. In germline, CDR1 is SGHAT, CDR2 FQNNGV. CDR3 sequence: CASSPGQGLEAFF. CDR3 bases: TGTGCCAGCAGCCCTGGACAGGGTCTCGAAGCTTTCTTT.

The V and J genes are TRBV18 and TRBJ2-2; TRBD2 aligns across 11 bases. The CDR3 has 17 amino acids. With V trimmed by 3 bases and J by 4 bases, 7 bases remained unmatched. Germline V gives CDR1 KGHSH, CDR2 LQKENI. The CDR3: CASSPATSGSSTGELFF. The CDR3 DNA follows: TGTGCCAGCTCACCTGCTACTAGCGGGAGTTCCACCGGGGAGCTGTTTTTT.

The rearrangement joins TRBV30 to TRBJ2-5; no firm D call. Trimming removed 3 bases from V and 1 base from J, with 12 bases in between. The CDR3 consists of 14 residues. Germline CDR1 reads GTSNPN; CDR2 reads SVGIG (reference sequence). DNA of the CDR3: TGTGCCTGGAGCGCATCCGGGTCCCAAGAGACCCAGTACTTC. Its protein product is CAWSASGSQETQYF.

J is TRBJ2-5 and V is TRBV5-1, with a possible D match to TRBD1 (7 bases). CDR3 length: 14 amino acids. With 3 bases removed from V and 11 bases from J, the gap between germline ends came to 20 bases. The germline V gene has CDR1 SGHRS and CDR2 YFSETQ. The CDR3 sequence is CASSSLEGAYEQYF. DNA for the CDR3: TGCGCCAGCAGCTCGTTGGAGGGGGCTTATGAGCAGTACTTC.

On this clone: Within the sample, other DNA sequences also encode this same CDR3. V and J are TRBV5-1 and TRBJ2-3; 11 bases are a match to TRBD2. The CDR3 is 16 amino acids. V shed 2 bases, J shed 0 bases, and the junction held 2 bases outside the gene matches. Germline V gene data show CDR1 as SGHRS and CDR2 as YFSETQ. The CDR3 DNA sequence: TGCGCCAGCAGCTTCAGACTAGCGGGAAGCACAGATACGCAGTATTTT. Encoded protein: CASSFRLAGSTDTQYF.

The CDR3 DNA is TGTGCCATCAGTGTGAATCCGGGGCTAGACAGGGGGCTCACCGGGGAGCTGTTTTTT. It codes for CAISVNPGLDRGLTGELFF. The chain couples TRBV10-3 to TRBJ2-2; 10 nucleotides match TRBD1. Germline lookup yields CDR1 ENHRY and CDR2 SYGVKD. The J segment lost 4 bases and the V segment lost 4 bases, leaving 15 bases of the junction unmatched. This CDR3 has 19 residues.

This chain uses TRBV30 with TRBJ1-5; D is ambiguous. Germline loops: CDR1 GTSNPN, CDR2 SVGIG (reference sequence). This CDR3 has 13 residues. The V and J ends lost 5 bases and 0 bases respectively, with 8 bases between them. The DNA of the CDR3 is TGTGCCTGGTCGTGGGGTAGCAATCAGCCCCAGCATTTT. This sequence encodes CAWSWGSNQPQHF.